Here is one T cell receptor beta chain with its context. The antigen is not known. This specimen comes from a study of cytomegalovirus exposure and HLA in healthy donors. Study overall: A preliminary data release comprised approximately 85 million unique TCRs obtained from HLA-typed donors. Findings and caveats of the study: According to an earlier analysis, most TCR beta V segments yielded productive rearrangements about 87% or about 30% of the time. Equally common other TCR beta chains were less clonally expanded than HLA-associated ones, a later analysis found.

Donors consisted of healthy bone marrow donors. Per the germline V gene, CDR1 is SGHNT and CDR2 is YYREEE (reference sequence). V lost 3 bases and J lost 3, with 12 bases in between. The CDR3 is 14 residues long. Primers: 60 Vbeta forward and 13 Jbeta reverse. Sequencing was performed with immunoSEQ multiplex PCR; in TCRdb, only in-frame clones are kept and a portion is missing. Of nearly 110,000 clones detected, 82% appear once; the ten largest clones hold 1.6%. The receptor's source is a man aged 50 to 59 in good health and CMV-seronegative. The rearrangement joins TRBV5-4 to TRBJ1-1; D gene ambiguous. The sequenced material came from PBMCs. CDR3: CASSSPSGYTEAFF. The CDR3 DNA is TGTGCCAGCAGCTCTCCTTCGGGGTACACTGAAGCTTTCTTT.